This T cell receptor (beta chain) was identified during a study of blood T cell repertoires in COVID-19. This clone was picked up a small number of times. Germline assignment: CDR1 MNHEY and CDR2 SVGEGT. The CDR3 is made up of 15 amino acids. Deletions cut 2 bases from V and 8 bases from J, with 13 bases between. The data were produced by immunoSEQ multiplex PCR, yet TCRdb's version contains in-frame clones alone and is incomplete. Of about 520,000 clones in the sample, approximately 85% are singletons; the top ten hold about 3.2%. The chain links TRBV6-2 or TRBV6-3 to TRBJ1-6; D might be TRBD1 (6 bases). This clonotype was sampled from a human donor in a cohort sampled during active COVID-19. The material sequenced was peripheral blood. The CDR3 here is CASSYTGHGDSPLHF. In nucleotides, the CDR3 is TGTGCCAGCAGTTACACGGGACATGGCGATTCACCCCTCCACTTT.